This T cell receptor (beta chain) was obtained from a study of blood T cell repertoires in COVID-19. Study background: From T cells, B-cell-depleted T cells, or PBMCs came the material, which was cDNA or gDNA.

The CDR3 has 13 residues. Deletions cut 4 bases from V and 10 bases from J, with 14 bases between. The germline gives CDR1 SGHAT, CDR2 FQNNGV. Per the study methods: Quantification of nucleated cells was approximated via reference gene primer amplification. Assay: immunoSEQ multiplex PCR; the TCRdb copy retains only in-frame clones and omits some. That table gives V, J and clone size, and the DNA gave D and trimming. In the table there are tens of thousands of clones, 80% to 90% of which are singletons. The TCR comes from an elderly woman with active or convalescent COVID-19. The rearrangement links TRBV11-2 to TRBJ2-1, with D perhaps matching TRBD2 (6 bases). The source material was peripheral blood. The CDR3 region is CASSSTSRGEQFF. For the CDR3, the DNA is TGTGCCAGCAGCTCTACTAGCCGGGGCGAGCAGTTCTTC.